These 19 T cell receptor beta chains came from one sample sequenced in a study of blood T cell repertoires in COVID-19. Here immunoSEQ multiplex PCR was the method, and the copy in TCRdb shows in-frame clones only, minus some. Seen here are over 150,000 clones, approximately 86% observed once, and the top ten hold 1.1%. The sample consisted of peripheral blood. These receptors were taken from a man aged 25 to 40 with acute or convalescent COVID-19.

In nucleotides, the CDR3 is TGTGCCAGCTCACGGACAGGGGGTTCAGGCGGAAACACTGAAGCTTTCTTT. Translated, it gives CASSRTGGSGGNTEAFF. The V call is TRBV18, the J call TRBJ1-1, with 10 nucleotides matching TRBD1. The length of the CDR3 is 17 residues. J gave up 2 bases and V 4 bases, and 10 bases lay outside the gene matches. CDR1 is KGHSH, CDR2 LQKENI, per germline.

The chain employs TRBV4-2 and TRBJ1-3; D gene ambiguous. The germline V gene has CDR1 LGHNA and CDR2 YNFKEQ. V gave up 2 bases and J gave up 0 bases, with 8 bases separating them. The CDR3 sequence is 15 residues long. The CDR3: CASSQFLYSGNTIYF. The CDR3 bases are TGTGCCAGCAGCCAATTCTTGTACTCTGGAAACACCATATATTTT.

The rearrangement uses TRBV5-1 and TRBJ2-2, with 8 bases that match TRBD1. The CDR3 runs to 15 residues. Germline values: CDR1 SGHRS, CDR2 YFSETQ. V shed 4 bases and J 5 bases; nucleotides not matched to a gene: 7. The CDR3 loop reads CASSIGQGGTGELFF. The CDR3 DNA is TGCGCCAGCAGCATTGGACAGGGTGGGACCGGGGAGCTGTTTTTT.

V usage is TRBV19 and J usage is TRBJ1-3; possibly TRBD1 for D (6 bases). The CDR3 covers 14 residues. Germline loops: CDR1 LNHDA, CDR2 SQIVND (reference sequence). V lost 6 bases and J 8 bases, leaving 17 bases between the germline ends. In DNA, the CDR3 is TGTGCCAGTAGGGATCCCGGGAAGGGGGACACCATATATTTT. This gives the protein CASRDPGKGDTIYF. The complete variable domain, with remaining parts taken from reference TRBV19 and TRBJ1-3, reads DGGITQSPKYLFRKEGQNVTLSCEQNLNHDAMYWYRQDPGQGLRLIYYSQIVNDFQKGDIAEGYSVSREKKESFPLTVTSAQKNPTAFYLCASRDPGKGDTIYFGEGSWLTVV.

The chain has TRBV4-1 and TRBJ2-7, with D possibly being TRBD2 (5 bases). Per the germline V gene, CDR1 is MGHRA and CDR2 is YSYEKL. The CDR3 consists of 16 residues. Trimming took off 1 base at V and 2 bases at J, with 15 bases between the two ends. The CDR3 loop is CASSQGSSAGPYEQYF. For the CDR3, the DNA is TGCGCCAGCAGCCAAGGCAGCTCCGCGGGCCCCTACGAGCAGTACTTC.

The chain links TRBV11-2 to TRBJ1-5, with D hard to call. Germline CDR1 reads SGHAT; CDR2 reads FQNNGV. This CDR3 has 16 amino acids. Trimming stripped 5 bases from V and 3 bases from J, with 17 bases between. CDR3 DNA: TGTGCCAGCAGCCCAAGACGGGGAAATGACAATCAGCCCCAGCATTTT. Its translation is CASSPRRGNDNQPQHF.

This sequence joins TRBV18 and TRBJ1-5; no firm D call. Deletions cut 4 bases from V and 5 bases from J, with 9 bases between. The germline CDR1 and CDR2 sequences are KGHSH and LQKENI. This CDR3 contains 13 residues. The CDR3 DNA reads as TGTGCCAGCTCACGTCTCCAGGATCAGCCCCAGCATTTT. The encoded protein is CASSRLQDQPQHF.

The rearrangement uses TRBV5-1 and TRBJ2-3, with TRBD2 identical over 10 bases. With 6 bases clipped from V and 0 bases from J, the junction kept 1 base outside the gene matches. This CDR3 is built from 14 residues. From germline, CDR1 is SGHRS and CDR2 YFSETQ. CDR3 nucleotides: TGCGCCAGCAAACTAGCGGGGAGCACAGATACGCAGTATTTT. Its protein product is CASKLAGSTDTQYF. The full variable domain, rest sourced from reference TRBV5-1 and TRBJ2-3, is KAGVTQTPRYLIKTRGQQVTLSCSPISGHRSVSWYQQTPGQGLQFLFEYFSETQRNKGNFPGRFSGRQFSNSRSEMNVSTLELGDSALYLCASKLAGSTDTQYFGPGTRLTVL.

Comment on this clone: A junction boundary mismatches the germline segment, possibly from a read error. V and J are TRBV3-1 (or the pseudogene TRBV3-2) and TRBJ1-1; D unresolved. This CDR3 contains 11 residues. The germline V gene encodes CDR1 LGHDT and CDR2 YNNKEL (reference sequence). This chain's CDR3 is CASSQTLARVF. For the CDR3, the DNA is TGTGCCAGCAGCCAAACCCTAGCTCGGGTCTTT.

The chain recombines TRBV19 with TRBJ1-5; no firm D call. The V end was cut by 1 base, the J end by 0 bases, with 13 bases between. This CDR3 has 17 residues. The germline V gene has CDR1 LNHDA and CDR2 SQIVND (reference sequence). CDR3: CASSIGQVFYSNQPQHF. In DNA form, the CDR3 reads TGTGCCAGTAGTATAGGGCAGGTATTCTATAGCAATCAGCCCCAGCATTTT.

The chain employs TRBV2 and TRBJ2-2, with D possibly being TRBD1 (6 bases). This CDR3 is 15 amino acids long. Germline V lookup: CDR1 SNHLY, CDR2 FYNNEI. The V end lost 4 bases, the J end lost 1 base, and 10 bases lay between the germline ends. The CDR3 sequence is CASSVDRRNTGELFF. The CDR3 DNA is TGTGCCAGCAGTGTAGACAGGAGGAACACCGGGGAGCTGTTTTTT.

The CDR3 region is CSVPAGNEQFF. The CDR3 DNA is TGCAGCGTCCCCGCGGGCAATGAGCAGTTCTTC. V usage is TRBV29-1 and J usage is TRBJ2-1; D may be TRBD2 (5 bases). This CDR3 is 11 amino acids long. Germline loops: CDR1 SQVTM, CDR2 ANQGSEA. Deletions cut 6 bases from V and 6 bases from J, with 9 bases between.

The CDR3 coding sequence is TGTGCCAGCAGCATGGACAGGGCGGGCACCGGGGAGCTGTTTTTT. Its translation is CASSMDRAGTGELFF. The chain couples TRBV7-3 to TRBJ2-2; TRBD1 agrees at 8 bases. The CDR3 runs 15 residues. CDR1 and CDR2 (germline): SGHTA, FQGTGA. V was clipped by 5 bases and J by 4 bases; unmatched bases: 6. Combining the CDR3 with reference TRBV7-3 and TRBJ2-2 gives the whole variable domain GAGVSQTPSNKVTEKGKYVELRCDPISGHTALYWYRQSLGQGPEFLIYFQGTGAADDSGLPNDRFFAVRPEGSVSTLKIQRTERGDSAVYLCASSMDRAGTGELFFGEGSRLTVL.

CDR3 residues: CASSSKTGGGYTF. CDR3 sequence (DNA): TGTGCCAGCAGTTCGAAGACAGGGGGTGGCTACACCTTC. The chain has TRBV28 and TRBJ1-2; 9 positions match TRBD1. V dropped 4 bases and J dropped 7; count of bases not matched to a gene: 4. Germline V gene sequence: CDR1 MDHEN, CDR2 SYDVKM. The CDR3 length is 13 residues.

The gene calls are TRBV3-1 (or the pseudogene TRBV3-2) and TRBJ2-7; a possible D gene is TRBD2 (5 bases). The V gene lost 8 bases and the J gene lost 0 bases, with 5 bases spanning the gap. CDR3 length equals 11 residues. CDR1 LGHDT and CDR2 YNNKEL come from the germline V gene (reference sequence). CDR3 region: CASGSSYEQYF. The CDR3 region has the DNA TGTGCCAGCGGGAGCTCCTACGAGCAGTACTTC.

The chain carries TRBV3-1 (or the pseudogene TRBV3-2) and TRBJ1-1; 8 bases line up with TRBD1. CDR3 length equals 12 residues. The germline CDR1 and CDR2 sequences are LGHDT and YNNKEL (reference sequence). J gave up 8 bases and V 5 bases, and 4 bases lay outside the gene matches. The CDR3 nucleotides read TGTGCCAGCAGCGACGGACAGGGAGAAGCTTTCTTT. Its translation: CASSDGQGEAFF.

The gene calls are TRBV18 and TRBJ2-7, with TRBD2 as a possible D gene (6 bases). The V and J ends lost 3 bases and 10 bases respectively, with 25 bases between them. CDR1 and CDR2 (germline): KGHSH, LQKENI. The CDR3 has 16 amino acids. The CDR3 sequence is CASSPPPGIAEVKQYF. The CDR3 nucleotides read TGTGCCAGCTCACCCCCCCCGGGTATAGCGGAAGTAAAACAGTACTTC.

The V and J genes are TRBV9 and TRBJ1-1; TRBD1 is a possible D gene (6 bases). CDR3 size: 14 residues. V was clipped by 7 bases and J by 0 bases, with 13 bases between them. The V gene's germline CDR1 is SGDLS and CDR2 YYNGEE. CDR3 nucleotide sequence: TGTGCCAGCGCCCTTAGACAGGTGAACACTGAAGCTTTCTTT. It codes for CASALRQVNTEAFF.

This clone appeared a few times. The V and J genes are TRBV18 and TRBJ1-5; D is uncertain. V was shortened by 6 bases and J by 1 base, with 13 bases between the two germline ends. CDR1 is KGHSH and CDR2 is LQKENI in the germline V gene. The CDR3 covers 15 residues. As DNA, the CDR3 is TGTGCCAGCTCCTCGAATGGTCGGAGCAATCAGCCCCAGCATTTT. Its translation: CASSSNGRSNQPQHF.